The 5 T cell receptor beta chains listed next were all sequenced from one sample in a study of early T cells in non-severe SARS-CoV-2 infection. MiXCR, run by TCRdb on the 5' RACE reads, gives a single entry per CDR3 protein. The sample has some 80,000 distinct CDR3 sequences, 9% to 15% seen once. The input for sequencing was whole blood, taken at baseline. These receptors all come from an adult who was a healthcare worker with PCR-confirmed SARS-CoV-2 infection or an uninfected control (not recorded which). The donor label of this sample is uncertain.

This clonotype was seen at least ten times. The chain has TRBV27 and TRBJ1-5; D gene unclear. V lost 5 bases and J lost 5, with 13 bases in between. Per the germline V gene, CDR1 is MNHEY and CDR2 is SMNVEV (reference sequence). The length of the CDR3 is 14 residues. The CDR3 loop reads CASSPLARHQPQHF. The CDR3 DNA is TGTGCCAGCAGTCCCCTGGCCCGGCATCAGCCCCAGCATTTT.

The V and J genes are TRBV30 and TRBJ2-2; 13 nucleotides match TRBD2. Losses at the gene ends were 5 bases for V and 0 bases for J; bases not matched to a gene: 3. The CDR3 is 16 residues long. Germline assignment: CDR1 GTSNPN and CDR2 SVGIG (reference sequence). The CDR3 DNA reads TGTGCCTGGGCCGGACTAGCGGGGGCGAACACCGGGGAGCTGTTTTTT. Translation gives CAWAGLAGANTGELFF.

This clonotype showed up many times. Its ends do not fully match the called genes, so a read error is possible. The chain has TRBV2 and TRBJ2-3, with D possibly being TRBD2 (6 bases). This CDR3 comprises 15 residues. The V gene's germline CDR1 is SNHLY and CDR2 FYNNEI. Here the CDR3 DNA reads TGTGCCAGTAGTGAGGGGCGGGAAAACACAGATACGCAGTATTTT. Translation gives CASSEGRENTDTQYF.

This clonotype was recorded many times. The chain recombines TRBV20-1 with TRBJ2-1, with 9 bases that match TRBD2. With V trimmed by 3 bases and J by 4 bases, 7 bases remained unmatched. The length of the CDR3 is 15 residues. In germline, CDR1 is DFQATT, CDR2 SNEGSKA (reference sequence). CDR3 nucleotides: TGCAGTGCTAGCTTGGCGCGGGGGGGGTACAATGAGCAGTTCTTC. This translates into CSASLARGGYNEQFF.

The genes are TRBV7-2 and TRBJ1-1; no reliable D call. Germline V gives CDR1 SGHTA, CDR2 FQGNSA. Trimming cost V 1 base and J 10 bases, with 13 bases left between them. This CDR3 region has 13 residues. Written as DNA, the CDR3 is TGTGCCAGCAGCTTAGGGCTAGGGTTAAGAGCTTTCTTT. Translation: CASSLGLGLRAFF.